This is a list of T cell receptor beta chains from one sample in a study of control samples from healthy donors and cancer patients. Assay: immunoSEQ multiplex PCR; the TCRdb copy retains only in-frame clones and omits some. This sample has roughly 100,000 clones, with about four fifths found just once. Input material: blood. Every receptor here comes from a woman between 45 and 65 years old in good health. Both conserved end residues are part of each CDR3. Fields, in order: clone size, J gene, CDR3 length, D gene, V gene, CDR3 DNA, CDR3 protein. D genes are given only for firm matches. Clone size, where shown, is once, few, many, or a class for clones that have expanded.

>few|TRBJ2-2|15|.|TRBV3-1/TRBV3-2
TGTGCCAGCAGCCAAGATCTGAGGTTTAGGGGGGAGCTGTTTTTT
CASSQDLRFRGELFF
>few|TRBJ1-4|13|.|TRBV4-1
TGCGCCAGCAGCCAAGCCGGGAATGAAAAACTGTTTTTT
CASSQAGNEKLFF
>once|TRBJ2-3|14|TRBD2|TRBV5-4
TGTGCCAGCAGCCAGACTAGCGTCACAGATACGCAGTATTTT
CASSQTSVTDTQYF
>.|TRBJ2-3|15|.|TRBV5-1
TGCGCCAGCAGCTCCCTTTCTTCTAGCACAGATACGCAGTATTTT
CASSSLSSSTDTQYF
>.|TRBJ2-1|17|.|TRBV5-4
TGTGCCAGCAGCTTGGGGGGGGTAGGAAGGTCCTACAATGAGCAGTTCTTC
CASSLGGVGRSYNEQFF
>few|TRBJ2-1|12|.|TRBV24-1
TGTGCCACCAGTGATTACCCCAATGAGCAGTTCTTC
CATSDYPNEQFF
>.|TRBJ2-1|13|.|TRBV19
TGTGCCAGTAGAAGAGGCCCGGGGAGTTGGCAGTTCTTC
CASRRGPGSWQFF
>.|TRBJ2-2|15|.|TRBV5-5
TGTGCCAGCAGCGTACTAGCCTCTGGGACCGGGGAGCTGTTTTTT
CASSVLASGTGELFF
>.|TRBJ2-7|13|.|TRBV6-2/TRBV6-3
TGTGCCAGCAGTTACCATGGGGGACGCGAGCAGTACTTC
CASSYHGGREQYF
>.|TRBJ1-1|13|.|TRBV28
TGTGCCAGCAGTTTAAGGGCAAGTCGTGAAGCTTTCTTT
CASSLRASREAFF
>.|TRBJ1-3|17|.|TRBV5-6
TGTGCCAGCAGCTTGCTCGGGGGGATGCGAGCTGGAAACACCATATATTTT
CASSLLGGMRAGNTIYF
>.|TRBJ1-2|13|.|TRBV20-1
TGCAGTGCTAGTCGGGAAGGGGTGAATGGCTACACCTTC
CSASREGVNGYTF
>.|TRBJ2-7|16|.|TRBV6-2/TRBV6-3
TGTGCCAGCAGTCCCCTAAGAAGGAGAAGCTCCTACGAGCAGTACTTC
CASSPLRRRSSYEQYF
>.|TRBJ2-7|13|TRBD1|TRBV19
TGTGCCAGTAGTCCCTCGACAGGGGGCGAGCAGTACTTC
CASSPSTGGEQYF
>.|TRBJ2-1|18|TRBD1|TRBV29-1
TGCAGCGTTGAAGTTCCGCCAGGACAGGGGGTATCCTACAATGAGCAGTTCTTC
CSVEVPPGQGVSYNEQFF
>.|TRBJ2-1|13|.|TRBV2
TGTGCCAGCAGTGATCAAGCGAACAATGAGCAGTTCTTC
CASSDQANNEQFF
>.|TRBJ1-1|13|.|TRBV7-2
TGTGCCAGCAGCCTCACAGAGAACACTGAAGCTTTCTTT
CASSLTENTEAFF
>.|TRBJ2-7|16|TRBD1|TRBV19
TGTGCCAGTACCCCAGAGGCAAAACAGGGGGCCAACGAGCAGTACTTC
CASTPEAKQGANEQYF